This T cell receptor beta chain was profiled in a study of CD8+CD57+ T cells in acquired aplastic anemia. TCR beta VDJ and CDR3 were profiled, and genomic DNA was the template. A single record per CDR3 protein comes from TCRdb applying MiXCR to the reads. The sample yields 350,000 to 450,000 distinct CDR3 sequences, roughly 64% seen once. The sequenced sample consisted of sorted CD4+, CD8+, or CD8+CD57+ T cells (not recorded which) from PBMCs. This TCR derives from a human donor in good health, serving as a control.

This chain's CDR3 is CSVEPRQGNTEAFF. CDR3 nucleotide sequence: TGCAGCGTTGAACCGAGACAGGGGAACACTGAAGCTTTCTTT. The rearrangement joins TRBV29-1 to TRBJ1-1, with 7 bases lining up with TRBD1. Germline CDR1 and CDR2: SQVTM and ANQGSEA. Unmatched junction bases numbered 4, after V lost 2 bases and J lost 1 base. This CDR3 is 14 amino acids long.